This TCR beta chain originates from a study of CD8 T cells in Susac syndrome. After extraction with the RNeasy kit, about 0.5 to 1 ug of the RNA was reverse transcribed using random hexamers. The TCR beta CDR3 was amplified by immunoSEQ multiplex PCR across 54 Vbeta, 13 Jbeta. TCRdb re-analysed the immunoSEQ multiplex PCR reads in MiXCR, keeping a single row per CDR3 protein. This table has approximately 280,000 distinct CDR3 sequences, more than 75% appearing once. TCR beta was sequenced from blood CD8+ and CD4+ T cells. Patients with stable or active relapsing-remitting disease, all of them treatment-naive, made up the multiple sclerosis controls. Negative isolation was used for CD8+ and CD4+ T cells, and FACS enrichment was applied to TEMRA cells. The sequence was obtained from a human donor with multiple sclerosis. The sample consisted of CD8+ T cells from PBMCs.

CDR3 region: CASISGRDSGYYEQYF. In nucleotides, the CDR3 is TGTGCCAGCATAAGTGGCCGGGACAGTGGTTACTACGAGCAGTACTTC. V gene TRBV28 combines with J gene TRBJ2-7; 7 bases agree with TRBD1. Germline values: CDR1 MDHEN, CDR2 SYDVKM. V dropped 7 bases and J dropped 3; count of bases not matched to a gene: 15. The CDR3 extends over 16 amino acids.